This T cell receptor beta chain was documented in a study of post-analysis software for immune sequencing data. As concerns this clonotype: Its antigen is not known.

Germline CDR1 and CDR2: SQVTM and ANQGSEA. V gave up 7 bases and J gave up 2 bases, with 14 bases separating them. The CDR3 totals 13 residues. Presence of unique molecular identifiers characterized the TCR beta cDNA libraries. TCRdb called the PCR reads again in MiXCR, with one record for every CDR3 protein. The table includes around 500,000 distinct CDR3 sequences, 30% to 40% detected once. Study-wide findings and caveats: With TRBV5-6, TRBV5-1 and TRBV20-1 included, about five TRBV segments were more frequent in patients than in controls. Patients with multiple sclerosis recorded significantly lower normalized Chao1 diversity than controls, the study found.

This sequence originates from a girl aged 2-17 years with multiple sclerosis. The V gene is TRBV29-1, the J gene TRBJ2-5, with D possibly matching TRBD2 (6 bases). Input material: blood. The CDR3 DNA follows: TGCAGCGGCGGTGGTCGGGGGCAAGAGACCCAGTACTTC. Translation: CSGGGRGQETQYF.